The 16 T cell receptor beta chains below all came from one sample that was sequenced in a study of blood T cell repertoires in COVID-19. Clones were read by immunoSEQ multiplex PCR, and TCRdb kept only the in-frame ones, dropping some. This sample has roughly 260,000 clones, with 88% found just once. The material sequenced was peripheral blood. These receptors all stem from a woman in her twenties or thirties with COVID-19, enrolled during active disease.

The rearrangement links TRBV6-5 to TRBJ2-7; no clear D. V shed 5 bases and J shed 2 bases, with 13 bases lying between them. This CDR3 is 14 amino acids long. CDR1 MNHEY and CDR2 SVGAGI come from the germline V gene. The DNA of the CDR3 is TGTGCCAGCAGTCCCCGCCCAGGTCCCTACGAGCAGTACTTC. Protein sequence: CASSPRPGPYEQYF.

The chain couples TRBV7-2 to TRBJ1-1, with TRBD1 matching over 9 bases. J lost 0 bases, V lost 7 bases, and 3 bases had no gene match. The length of the CDR3 is 14 residues. The germline V gene has CDR1 SGHTA and CDR2 FQGNSA. The CDR3 loop reads CASKGQGMNTEAFF. CDR3 in DNA: TGTGCCAGCAAGGGACAGGGAATGAACACTGAAGCTTTCTTT.

The genes are TRBV5-4 and TRBJ2-2, with a weak D call TRBD1 (5 bases). V was pared by 4 bases and J by 2 bases, with 18 bases between. Per germline, CDR1 SGHNT and CDR2 YYREEE (reference sequence). The CDR3 loop spans 17 amino acids. Written as DNA, the CDR3 is TGTGCCAGCAGCCAAGGACAAACGGGTTTTAACACCGGGGAGCTGTTTTTT. This translates into CASSQGQTGFNTGELFF.

The chain carries TRBV27 and TRBJ2-7; D may be TRBD2 (6 bases). Trimming shortened V by 2 bases and J by 0 bases, and 23 bases separated the two germline ends. Per germline, CDR1 MNHEY and CDR2 SMNVEV (reference sequence). The CDR3 consists of 19 residues. For the CDR3, the DNA is TGTGCCAGCAGTTTAAGGGGCAGGGCTGGCGGGATGACCTCCTACGAGCAGTACTTC. Translating gives CASSLRGRAGGMTSYEQYF.

This chain links TRBV2 with TRBJ2-5; 11 bases agree with TRBD2. This CDR3 spans 14 amino acids. Trimming cost V 4 bases and J 9 bases; bases outside gene matches: 7. The germline V gene encodes CDR1 SNHLY and CDR2 FYNNEI. CDR3 DNA sequence: TGTGCCAGCAGTGGGCCTCTAGCGGGAGGCCCCCAGTACTTC. The encoded protein is CASSGPLAGGPQYF.

This clone occurred a few times. V and J are TRBV30 and TRBJ2-5; 8 nucleotides agree with TRBD2. The CDR3 is 14 amino acids. Germline trimming cut 3 bases from V and 5 bases from J; bases unmatched to any gene: 8. CDR1 and CDR2 (germline): GTSNPN, SVGIG (reference sequence). The CDR3 spells CAWSAAGVAETQYF. In DNA form, the CDR3 reads TGTGCCTGGAGCGCAGCGGGAGTGGCGGAGACCCAGTACTTC.

The chain uses TRBV4-2 and TRBJ2-3; 9 bases are shared with TRBD2. The CDR3 is made up of 15 amino acids. J gave up 2 bases and V 4 bases, and 4 bases lay outside the gene matches. Germline CDR1 and CDR2: LGHNA and YNFKEQ. The CDR3, as DNA: TGTGCCAGCAGCCCCTTAGCGGGGGCCACAGATACGCAGTATTTT. Encoded protein: CASSPLAGATDTQYF.

The chain recombines TRBV19 with TRBJ2-2; 7 bases match TRBD2. Germline CDR1 LNHDA, CDR2 SQIVND (reference sequence). The CDR3 sequence is 15 residues long. Germline trimming cut 7 bases from V and 7 bases from J; bases unmatched to any gene: 12. CDR3 residues: CASKPQRDRDGELFF. In DNA, the CDR3 is TGTGCCAGTAAGCCCCAGCGGGACCGAGACGGGGAGCTGTTTTTT. The full variable domain, in which reference TRBV19 and TRBJ2-2 provide the parts outside the CDR3, is DGGITQSPKYLFRKEGQNVTLSCEQNLNHDAMYWYRQDPGQGLRLIYYSQIVNDFQKGDIAEGYSVSREKKESFPLTVTSAQKNPTAFYLCASKPQRDRDGELFFGEGSRLTVL.

This clone was counted only a few times. The chain employs TRBV28 and TRBJ2-5; 10 bases align to TRBD2. The CDR3 length is 16 residues. Trimming removed 6 bases from V and 3 bases from J; junction bases left unmatched: 10. Per germline, CDR1 MDHEN and CDR2 SYDVKM. This chain's CDR3 is CASSTWTSGVKETQYF. CDR3 DNA: TGTGCCAGCAGCACCTGGACTAGCGGAGTGAAAGAGACCCAGTACTTC.

This CDR3 is CASSQQGNNSPLHF. In DNA form, the CDR3 reads TGTGCCAGCAGCCAACAGGGGAATAATTCACCCCTCCACTTT. The chain joins TRBV6-2 or TRBV6-3 to TRBJ1-6, with 7 nucleotides matching TRBD1. Trimming at V came to 6 bases and at J to 5 bases, leaving 4 bases not matched to a gene. Per germline, CDR1 MNHEY and CDR2 SVGEGT. CDR3 size: 14 residues.

The V call is TRBV3-1 (or the pseudogene TRBV3-2), the J call TRBJ1-5; the D gene is possibly TRBD1 (6 bases). The CDR3 spans 14 residues. Trimming left V 4 bases short and J 4 bases short, with 11 bases between. Germline assignment: CDR1 LGHDT and CDR2 YNNKEL (reference sequence). CDR3 nucleotide sequence: TGTGCCAGCAGCCCCGGGACAACTAATCAGCCCCAGCATTTT. Amino acids: CASSPGTTNQPQHF.

This chain links TRBV19 with TRBJ2-2; D gene ambiguous. V gave up 8 bases and J gave up 0 bases, with 7 bases separating them. The CDR3 sequence is 13 residues long. Germline values: CDR1 LNHDA, CDR2 SQIVND (reference sequence). The CDR3, as DNA: TGTGCCAGTTTTAGAACGAACACCGGGGAGCTGTTTTTT. Its protein is CASFRTNTGELFF.

The chain couples TRBV7-9 to TRBJ2-7; 7 nucleotides align to TRBD1. In germline, CDR1 is SEHNR, CDR2 FQNEAQ (reference sequence). Germline trimming cut 4 bases from V and 3 bases from J; bases unmatched to any gene: 6. CDR3 size: 14 residues. The CDR3 DNA sequence: TGTGCCAGCAGCTCCCAGACAGGGCTCTACGAGCAGTACTTC. It encodes CASSSQTGLYEQYF.

V and J are TRBV19 and TRBJ2-3; TRBD1 might be the D (5 bases). Germline CDR1 and CDR2: LNHDA and SQIVND (reference sequence). With 1 base removed from V and 2 bases from J, the gap between germline ends came to 7 bases. The CDR3 loop spans 14 amino acids. The CDR3 coding sequence is TGTGCCAGTAGTATAGGCAGGGACACAGATACGCAGTATTTT. This encodes CASSIGRDTDTQYF.

The chain links TRBV28 to TRBJ2-1, with 11 bases that match TRBD2. CDR1 and CDR2 from the germline V gene are MDHEN and SYDVKM. The CDR3 has 15 amino acids. The V segment lost 2 bases and the J segment 4 bases; nucleotides outside the gene matches: 1. CDR3 region: CASSLLAGGYNEQFF. CDR3 in DNA: TGTGCCAGCAGTTTACTAGCGGGAGGTTACAATGAGCAGTTCTTC.

The rearrangement joins TRBV19 to TRBJ2-3; TRBD2 matches at 8 bases. In germline, CDR1 is LNHDA, CDR2 SQIVND (reference sequence). The CDR3 covers 14 residues. V gave up 1 base and J gave up 4 bases; unmatched junction bases: 1. The CDR3 reads CASSIGTSSDTQYF. CDR3 coding DNA: TGTGCCAGTAGTATAGGGACTAGCTCAGATACGCAGTATTTT.